What follows are 14 T cell receptor beta chains derived from one specimen sequenced in a study of blood T cells in healthy people across ages. It was with a sample-barcoded 5' primer and a J-beta primer mix that a second PCR of roughly 7 to 12 cycles was run. TCRdb passed the 5' RACE reads through MiXCR, listing each CDR3 protein once. The top ten clones hold 9.4% of a sample with 760,000 or so distinct CDR3 sequences, just under 25% of them seen once. The sample was also linked to a second study, of T cells of mothers and their children.

Sequences were obtained from blood. The receptor source for this set is a boy aged 5 to 17 in good health.

The chain uses TRBV10-3 and TRBJ2-5, with a weak D call TRBD2 (7 bases). The germline V gene encodes CDR1 ENHRY and CDR2 SYGVKD. Trimming removed 6 bases at V and 9 bases at J, with 11 bases between. The CDR3 extends over 11 amino acids. CDR3 protein: CAISRGGAQYF. The DNA for the CDR3 is TGTGCCATCAGCCGAGGGGGGGCCCAGTACTTC.

This chain uses TRBV6-1 with TRBJ2-1; 7 nucleotides line up with TRBD2. Germline V gives CDR1 MNHNS, CDR2 SASEGT. Trimming cost V 10 bases and J 8 bases; bases outside gene matches: 8. This CDR3 region has 12 residues. The CDR3 is CAIGRISDEQFF. The CDR3 DNA sequence: TGTGCCATCGGGAGGATTTCGGATGAGCAGTTCTTC.

This clonotype has a handful of counts. The CDR3 DNA reads as TGCGCCAGCAGCTTGGGAGGACAGAGCTCCTACGAGCAGTACTTC. Encoded protein: CASSLGGQSSYEQYF. The V call is TRBV5-1, the J call TRBJ2-5, with D possibly TRBD1 on 6 matching bases. The J call may be mistaken, given a closer DNA end match to TRBJ2-7. The CDR3 contains 15 residues. CDR1 and CDR2 from the germline V gene are SGHRS and YFSETQ.

The chain carries TRBV3-1 and TRBJ2-1; the D gene is possibly TRBD1 (7 bases). The J call could be wrong; TRBJ2-7 is a better fit for the DNA end. Germline V lookup: CDR1 LGHDT, CDR2 YNNKEL (reference sequence). The CDR3 covers 16 residues. The CDR3 loop reads CASSPRGGGASYEQYF. The CDR3 DNA sequence: TGTGCCAGCAGCCCACGAGGAGGGGGCGCTTCCTACGAGCAGTACTTC.

This clonotype came up a few times. This chain joins TRBV29-1 and TRBJ2-4; no definite D call. Germline V CDR1 and CDR2: SQVTM, ANQGSEA. The germline V and J ends were trimmed by 6 bases and 4 bases, with 13 bases remaining between them. The CDR3 is 13 amino acids. In nucleotides, the CDR3 is TGCAGCGTGGTCCCACGCTTTAAAAACATTCAGTACTTC. It translates to CSVVPRFKNIQYF.

The chain recombines TRBV3-1 with TRBJ2-5; tentatively, D is TRBD2 (5 bases). The J call is in doubt because the DNA end fits TRBJ2-1 better. Germline V CDR1 and CDR2: LGHDT, YNNKEL (reference sequence). The CDR3 spans 12 residues. The CDR3 region has the DNA TGTGCCAGCAGCCAAGATGCAGCGGCGCAGTTCTTC. Its translation is CASSQDAAAQFF.

The chain joins TRBV12-3 or TRBV12-4 to TRBJ2-7; perhaps TRBD2 as D (6 bases). CDR3 size: 15 residues. V shed 3 bases and J shed 0 bases, with 12 bases lying between them. The CDR3 sequence is CASSLGGTSSYEQYF. The DNA of the CDR3 is TGTGCCAGCAGTTTGGGCGGGACGAGCTCCTACGAGCAGTACTTC.

This rearrangement joins TRBV2 to TRBJ2-5; the D is unclear. V was cut by 1 base and J by 8 bases, with 8 bases left in between. CDR3 length: 12 residues. CDR1 is SNHLY and CDR2 is FYNNEI in the germline V gene. The CDR3 coding sequence is TGTGCCAGCAGTGAAGGCACGCCAACCCAGTACTTC. This sequence encodes CASSEGTPTQYF.

A few counts support this clonotype. This chain uses TRBV14 with TRBJ2-2, with a weak D call TRBD2 (6 bases). Germline V gives CDR1 SGHDN, CDR2 FVKESK. V lost 2 bases to trimming and J lost 5 bases, with 9 bases between them. This CDR3 spans 14 amino acids. The CDR3 sequence: CASSQIGGTGELFF. The CDR3 DNA is TGTGCCAGCAGCCAAATCGGGGGAACCGGGGAGCTGTTTTTT.

This clonotype was seen more than once but under ten times. This chain links TRBV29-1 with TRBJ1-5; D gene unclear. Germline V gene data show CDR1 as SQVTM and CDR2 as ANQGSEA. Trimming removed 5 bases at V and 6 bases at J, with 14 bases between. The CDR3 consists of 13 residues. The CDR3 coding sequence is TGCAGCGTTCGACCTACTCCGGGTCAGCCCCAGCATTTT. Translated: CSVRPTPGQPQHF.

The chain carries TRBV28 and TRBJ1-1, with a tentative D call TRBD1 (6 bases). CDR1 and CDR2 (germline): MDHEN, SYDVKM. The V end was cut by 6 bases, the J end by 2 bases, with 16 bases between. This CDR3 spans 15 amino acids. CDR3 protein: CASRGRGGHNTEAFF. The CDR3 nucleotides are TGTGCCAGCAGGGGACGGGGGGGACACAACACTGAAGCTTTCTTT.

This clonotype was seen more than once but under ten times. This chain connects TRBV6-5 to TRBJ2-7; 12 nucleotides align to TRBD2. CDR3 length: 15 amino acids. The V and J ends lost 7 bases and 2 bases, in that order; junction bases with no gene match: 6. Germline V gives CDR1 MNHEY, CDR2 SVGAGI. DNA of the CDR3: TGTGCCAGCACCCCACTAGCGGGGGGCCCCTACGAGCAGTACTTC. Translation: CASTPLAGGPYEQYF.

This clonotype has just a few counts. The chain has TRBV6-5 and TRBJ2-3; TRBD1 aligns across 10 bases. Germline CDR1 reads MNHEY; CDR2 reads SVGAGI. This CDR3 has 13 residues. Losses at the gene ends were 7 bases for V and 10 bases for J; bases not matched to a gene: 8. CDR3 nucleotides: TGTGCCAGCATGGGACAGGGGATGAACGCGCAGTATTTT. This sequence encodes CASMGQGMNAQYF.

This clonotype was counted between two and nine times. The rearrangement links TRBV28 to TRBJ2-7, with no clear D. Trimming stripped 7 bases from V and 0 bases from J, with 7 bases between. CDR3 length equals 12 residues. CDR1 is MDHEN, CDR2 SYDVKM, per germline. The CDR3 DNA follows: TGTGCCAGCATGAGTAGCTCCTACGAGCAGTACTTC. Amino acid sequence: CASMSSSYEQYF.